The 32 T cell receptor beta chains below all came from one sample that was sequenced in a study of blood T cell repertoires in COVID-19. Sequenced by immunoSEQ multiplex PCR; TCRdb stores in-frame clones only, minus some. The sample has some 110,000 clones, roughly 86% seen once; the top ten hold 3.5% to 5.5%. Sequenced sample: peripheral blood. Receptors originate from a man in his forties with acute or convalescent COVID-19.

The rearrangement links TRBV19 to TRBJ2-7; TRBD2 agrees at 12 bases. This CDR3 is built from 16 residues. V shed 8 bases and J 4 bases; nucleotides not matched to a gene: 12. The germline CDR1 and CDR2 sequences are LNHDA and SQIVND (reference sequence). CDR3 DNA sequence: TGTGCCAGTCACCCCCAGGGGGGACTAGCGGGTTACGAGCAGTACTTC. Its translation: CASHPQGGLAGYEQYF.

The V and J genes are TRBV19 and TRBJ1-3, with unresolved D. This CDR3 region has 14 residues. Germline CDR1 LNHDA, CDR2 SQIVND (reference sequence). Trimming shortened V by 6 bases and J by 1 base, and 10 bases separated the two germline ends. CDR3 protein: CASSGSESGNTIYF. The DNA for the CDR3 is TGTGCCAGTAGCGGGAGCGAATCTGGAAACACCATATATTTT.

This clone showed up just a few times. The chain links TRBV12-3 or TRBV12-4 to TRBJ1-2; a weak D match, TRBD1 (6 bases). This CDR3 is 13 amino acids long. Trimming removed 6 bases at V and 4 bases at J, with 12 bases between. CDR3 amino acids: CASSGQLLYGYTF. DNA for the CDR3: TGTGCCAGCAGCGGACAGCTTCTCTATGGCTACACCTTC.

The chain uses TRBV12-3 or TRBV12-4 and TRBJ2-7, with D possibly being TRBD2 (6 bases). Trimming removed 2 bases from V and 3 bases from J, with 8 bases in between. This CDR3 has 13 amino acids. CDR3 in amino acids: CASSLFGGYEQYF. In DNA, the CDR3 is TGTGCCAGCAGTTTATTCGGGGGCTACGAGCAGTACTTC.

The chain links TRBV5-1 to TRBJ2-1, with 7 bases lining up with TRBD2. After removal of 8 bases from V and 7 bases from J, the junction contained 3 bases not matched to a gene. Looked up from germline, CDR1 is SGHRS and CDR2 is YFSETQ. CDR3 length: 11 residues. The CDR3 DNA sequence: TGCGCCAGTACAGCGGGGAATGAGCAGTTCTTC. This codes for CASTAGNEQFF.

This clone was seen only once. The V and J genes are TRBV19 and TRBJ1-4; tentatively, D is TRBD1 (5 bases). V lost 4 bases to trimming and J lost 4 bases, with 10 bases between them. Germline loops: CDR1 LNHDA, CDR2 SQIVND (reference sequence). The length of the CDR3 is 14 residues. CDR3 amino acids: CASSTGLSNEKLFF. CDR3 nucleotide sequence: TGTGCCAGTAGTACGGGACTTAGTAATGAAAAACTGTTTTTT.

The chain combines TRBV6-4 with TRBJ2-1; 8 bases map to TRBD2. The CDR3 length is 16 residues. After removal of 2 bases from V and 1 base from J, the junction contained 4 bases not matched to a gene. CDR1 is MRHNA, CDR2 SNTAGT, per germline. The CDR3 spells CASSDASGGSYNEQFF. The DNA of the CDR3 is TGTGCCAGCAGTGACGCGAGCGGGGGATCCTACAATGAGCAGTTCTTC.

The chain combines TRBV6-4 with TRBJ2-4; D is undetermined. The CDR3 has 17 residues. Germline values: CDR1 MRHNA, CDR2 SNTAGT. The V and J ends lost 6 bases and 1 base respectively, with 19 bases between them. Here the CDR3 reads CASSDPVLVRAKNIQYF. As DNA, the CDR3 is TGTGCCAGCAGCGATCCCGTTCTCGTCCGGGCCAAAAACATTCAGTACTTC.

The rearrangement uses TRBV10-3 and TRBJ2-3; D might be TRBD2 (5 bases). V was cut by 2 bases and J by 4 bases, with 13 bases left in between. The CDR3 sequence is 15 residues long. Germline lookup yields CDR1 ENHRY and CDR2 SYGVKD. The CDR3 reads CAISEGEWGADTQYF. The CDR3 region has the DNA TGTGCCATCAGTGAGGGGGAGTGGGGTGCAGATACGCAGTATTTT.

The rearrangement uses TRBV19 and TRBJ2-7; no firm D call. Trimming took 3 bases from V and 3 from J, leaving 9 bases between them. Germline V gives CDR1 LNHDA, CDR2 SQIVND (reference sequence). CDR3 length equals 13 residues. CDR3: CASSMRPNYEQYF. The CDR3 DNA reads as TGTGCCAGTAGTATGAGGCCCAACTACGAGCAGTACTTC.

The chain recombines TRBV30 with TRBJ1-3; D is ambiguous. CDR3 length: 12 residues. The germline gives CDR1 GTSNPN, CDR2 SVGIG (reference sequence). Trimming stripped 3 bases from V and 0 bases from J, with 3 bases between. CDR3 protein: CAWRASGNTIYF. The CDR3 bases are TGTGCCTGGAGGGCCTCTGGAAACACCATATATTTT.

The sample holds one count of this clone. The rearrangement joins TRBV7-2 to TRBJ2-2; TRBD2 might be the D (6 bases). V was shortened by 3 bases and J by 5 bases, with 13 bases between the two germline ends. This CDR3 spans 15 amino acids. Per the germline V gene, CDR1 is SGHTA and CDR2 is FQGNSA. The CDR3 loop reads CASSLRGSWTGELFF. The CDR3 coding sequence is TGTGCCAGCAGCTTGCGGGGTTCATGGACCGGGGAGCTGTTTTTT. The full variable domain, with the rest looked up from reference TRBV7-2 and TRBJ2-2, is GAGVSQSPSNKVTEKGKDVELRCDPISGHTALYWYRQSLGQGLEFLIYFQGNSAPDKSGLPSDRFSAERTGGSVSTLTIQRTQQEDSAVYLCASSLRGSWTGELFFGEGSRLTVL.

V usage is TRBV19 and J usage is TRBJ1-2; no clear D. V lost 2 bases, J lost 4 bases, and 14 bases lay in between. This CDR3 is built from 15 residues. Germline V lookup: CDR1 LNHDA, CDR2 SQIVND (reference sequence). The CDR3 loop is CASSIRESTIYGYTF. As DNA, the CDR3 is TGTGCCAGTAGTATAAGGGAATCGACTATCTATGGCTACACCTTC.

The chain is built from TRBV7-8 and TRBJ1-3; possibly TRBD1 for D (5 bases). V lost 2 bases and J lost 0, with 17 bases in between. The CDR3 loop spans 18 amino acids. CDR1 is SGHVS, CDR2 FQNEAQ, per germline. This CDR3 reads CASSLYAGVIRSGNTIYF. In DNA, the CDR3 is TGTGCCAGCAGCTTATACGCGGGGGTGATTCGCTCTGGAAACACCATATATTTT.

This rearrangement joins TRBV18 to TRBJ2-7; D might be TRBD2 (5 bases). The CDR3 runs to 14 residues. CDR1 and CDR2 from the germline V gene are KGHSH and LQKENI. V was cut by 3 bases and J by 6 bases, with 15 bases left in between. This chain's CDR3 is CASSPGVTSGEQYF. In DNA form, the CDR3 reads TGTGCCAGCTCACCCGGGGTCACGTCCGGCGAGCAGTACTTC.

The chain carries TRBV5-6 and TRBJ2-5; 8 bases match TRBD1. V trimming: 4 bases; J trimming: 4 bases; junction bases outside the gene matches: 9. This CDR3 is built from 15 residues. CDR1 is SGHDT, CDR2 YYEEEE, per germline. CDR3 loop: CASSATTGVPETQYF. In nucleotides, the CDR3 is TGTGCCAGCAGCGCAACGACAGGGGTCCCAGAGACCCAGTACTTC. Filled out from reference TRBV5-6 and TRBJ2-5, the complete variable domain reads DAGVTQSPTHLIKTRGQQVTLRCSPKSGHDTVSWYQQALGQGPQFIFQYYEEEERQRGNFPDRFSGHQFPNYSSELNVNALLLGDSALYLCASSATTGVPETQYFGPGTRLLVL.

Here the CDR3 reads CASSPTPDGDTEAFF. The CDR3 DNA follows: TGTGCCAGCAGCCCAACCCCGGACGGGGACACTGAAGCTTTCTTT. V gene TRBV7-9 combines with J gene TRBJ1-1; unclear D gene. The CDR3 covers 15 residues. V lost 5 bases and J lost 3, with 16 bases in between. Germline assignment: CDR1 SEHNR and CDR2 FQNEAQ (reference sequence).

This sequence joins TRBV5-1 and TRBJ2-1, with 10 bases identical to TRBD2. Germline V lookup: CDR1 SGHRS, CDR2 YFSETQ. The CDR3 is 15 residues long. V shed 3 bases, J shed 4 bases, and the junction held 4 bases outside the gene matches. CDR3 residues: CASSSAGGLYNEQFF. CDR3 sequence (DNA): TGCGCCAGCAGCTCAGCGGGGGGGCTTTACAATGAGCAGTTCTTC.

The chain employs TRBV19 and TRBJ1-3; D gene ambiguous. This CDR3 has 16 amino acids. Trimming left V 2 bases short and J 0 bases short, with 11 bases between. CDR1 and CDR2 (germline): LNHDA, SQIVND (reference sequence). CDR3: CASSIQVFSSGNTIYF. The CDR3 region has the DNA TGTGCCAGTAGTATACAGGTCTTTAGCTCTGGAAACACCATATATTTT.

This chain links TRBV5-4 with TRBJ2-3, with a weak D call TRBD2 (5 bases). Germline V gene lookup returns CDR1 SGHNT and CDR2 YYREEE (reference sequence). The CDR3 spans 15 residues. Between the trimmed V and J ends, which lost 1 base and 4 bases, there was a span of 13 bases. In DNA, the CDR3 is TGTGCCAGCAGCTTGCAGCGGTTAAGCCCAGATACGCAGTATTTT. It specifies CASSLQRLSPDTQYF. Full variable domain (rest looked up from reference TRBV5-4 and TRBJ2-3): ETGVTQSPTHLIKTRGQQVTLRCSSQSGHNTVSWYQQALGQGPQFIFQYYREEENGRGNFPPRFSGLQFPNYSSELNVNALELDDSALYLCASSLQRLSPDTQYFGPGTRLTVL.

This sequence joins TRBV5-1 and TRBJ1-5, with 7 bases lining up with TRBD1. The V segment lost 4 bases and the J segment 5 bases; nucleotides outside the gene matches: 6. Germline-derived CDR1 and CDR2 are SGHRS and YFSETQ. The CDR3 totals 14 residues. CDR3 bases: TGCGCCAGCAGCAGTGGGACAGCGGATCAGCCCCAGCATTTT. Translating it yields CASSSGTADQPQHF.

The CDR3 reads CASSEMGLAAQETQYF. The CDR3 DNA reads as TGCGCCAGCAGTGAGATGGGACTAGCGGCTCAAGAGACCCAGTACTTC. The genes are TRBV10-1 and TRBJ2-5, with 11 bases lining up with TRBD2. After removal of 2 bases from V and 2 bases from J, the junction contained 4 bases not matched to a gene. In germline, CDR1 is WNHNN, CDR2 SYGVQD (reference sequence). The CDR3 consists of 16 residues.

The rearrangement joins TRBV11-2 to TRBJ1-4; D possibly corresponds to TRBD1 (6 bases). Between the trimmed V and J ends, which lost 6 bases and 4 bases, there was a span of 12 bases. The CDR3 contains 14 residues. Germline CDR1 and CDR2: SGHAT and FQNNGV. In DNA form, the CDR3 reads TGTGCCAGCAGAGAGGCAGGGGTTAATGAAAAACTGTTTTTT. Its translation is CASREAGVNEKLFF.

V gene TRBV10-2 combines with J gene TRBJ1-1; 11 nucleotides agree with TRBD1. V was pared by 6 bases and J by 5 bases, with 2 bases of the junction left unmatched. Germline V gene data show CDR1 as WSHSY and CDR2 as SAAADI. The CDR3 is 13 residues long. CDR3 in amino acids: CASRGTGGTEAFF. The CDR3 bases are TGCGCCAGCAGGGGGACAGGGGGGACTGAAGCTTTCTTT.

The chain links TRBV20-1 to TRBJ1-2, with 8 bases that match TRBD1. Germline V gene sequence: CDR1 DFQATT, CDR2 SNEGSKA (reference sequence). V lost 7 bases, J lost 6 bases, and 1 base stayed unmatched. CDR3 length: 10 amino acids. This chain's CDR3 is CSGQGNGYTF. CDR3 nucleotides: TGCAGTGGACAGGGGAATGGCTACACCTTC.

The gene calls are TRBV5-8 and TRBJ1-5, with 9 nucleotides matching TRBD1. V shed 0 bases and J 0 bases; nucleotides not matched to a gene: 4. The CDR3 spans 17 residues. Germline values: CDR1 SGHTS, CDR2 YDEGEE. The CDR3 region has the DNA TGTGCCAGCAGCTTGGGAACAGGGGGCAATAGCAATCAGCCCCAGCATTTT. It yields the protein CASSLGTGGNSNQPQHF.

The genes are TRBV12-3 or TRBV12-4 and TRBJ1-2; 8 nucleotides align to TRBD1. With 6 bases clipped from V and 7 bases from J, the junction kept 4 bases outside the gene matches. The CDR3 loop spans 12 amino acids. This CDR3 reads CASSTDRVGYTF. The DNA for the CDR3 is TGTGCCAGCAGCACGGACAGGGTTGGCTACACCTTC.

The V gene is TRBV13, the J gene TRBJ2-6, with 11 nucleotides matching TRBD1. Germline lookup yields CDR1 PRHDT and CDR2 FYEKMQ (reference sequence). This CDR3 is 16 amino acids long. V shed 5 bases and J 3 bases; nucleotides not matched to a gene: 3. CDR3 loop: CASSGQGASGANVLTF. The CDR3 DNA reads TGTGCCAGCAGCGGACAGGGGGCTAGTGGGGCCAACGTCCTGACTTTC.

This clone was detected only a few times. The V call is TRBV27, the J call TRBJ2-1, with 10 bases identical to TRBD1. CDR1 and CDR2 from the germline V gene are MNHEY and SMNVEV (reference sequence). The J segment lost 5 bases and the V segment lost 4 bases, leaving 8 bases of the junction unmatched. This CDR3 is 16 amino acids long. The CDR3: CASSSFGTGDNNEQFF. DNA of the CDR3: TGTGCCAGCAGTTCGTTTGGGACAGGGGATAACAATGAGCAGTTCTTC.

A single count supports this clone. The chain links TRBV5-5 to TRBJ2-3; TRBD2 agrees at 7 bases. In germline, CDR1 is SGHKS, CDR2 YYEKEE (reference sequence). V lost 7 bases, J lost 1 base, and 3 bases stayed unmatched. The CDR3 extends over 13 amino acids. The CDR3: CASGRGGTDTQYF. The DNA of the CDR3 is TGTGCCAGCGGACGGGGGGGCACAGATACGCAGTATTTT.

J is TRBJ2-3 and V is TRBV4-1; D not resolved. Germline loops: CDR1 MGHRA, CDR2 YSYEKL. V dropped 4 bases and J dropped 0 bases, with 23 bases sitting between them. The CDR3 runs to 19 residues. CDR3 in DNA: TGCGCCAGCAGCCCCTGGGCCTCGAATTCCCTCACTAGCACAGATACGCAGTATTTT. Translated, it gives CASSPWASNSLTSTDTQYF.

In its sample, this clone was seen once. CDR3 DNA: TGTGCCAGCAGCTTAGCGTTAAGGGGAGAGCAGTACTTC. Translation: CASSLALRGEQYF. V and J are TRBV13 and TRBJ2-7, with D possibly matching TRBD1 (5 bases). This CDR3 has 13 amino acids. Trimming removed 1 base from V and 7 bases from J, with 11 bases in between. Germline CDR1 is PRHDT and CDR2 is FYEKMQ (reference sequence).